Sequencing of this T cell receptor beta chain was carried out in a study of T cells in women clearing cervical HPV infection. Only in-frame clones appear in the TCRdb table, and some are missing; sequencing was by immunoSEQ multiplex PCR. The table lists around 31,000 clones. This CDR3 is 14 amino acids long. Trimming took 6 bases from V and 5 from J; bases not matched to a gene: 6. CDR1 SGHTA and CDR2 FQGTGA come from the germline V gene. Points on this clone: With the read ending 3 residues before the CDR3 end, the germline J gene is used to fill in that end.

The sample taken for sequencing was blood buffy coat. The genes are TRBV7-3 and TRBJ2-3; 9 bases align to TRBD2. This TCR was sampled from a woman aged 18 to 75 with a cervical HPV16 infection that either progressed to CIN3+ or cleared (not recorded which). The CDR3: CASSAGGPKDTQYF. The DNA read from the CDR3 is TGTGCCAGCAGTGCGGGGGGGCCGAAAGATACG.